This T cell receptor beta chain originates from a study of blood T cells in healthy people across ages. Germline V gene lookup returns CDR1 DFQATT and CDR2 SNEGSKA (reference sequence). The V gene end was trimmed by 4 bases and the J gene end by 3 bases; junction bases not matched to a gene: 6. This CDR3 contains 14 residues. Primers used in a second PCR of about 6 to 12 cycles were a sample-barcoded 5' primer and a J-beta primer mix. Each of the cDNA molecules was tagged by a template-switch adaptor with 12 random nucleotides. TCRdb independently ran MiXCR on the 5' RACE reads; one entry per CDR3 protein. The sample carries some 670,000 distinct CDR3 sequences, roughly half recorded once.

The genes are TRBV20-1 and TRBJ1-1; 9 nucleotides match TRBD1. This receptor was taken from a woman aged 80 or older in good health. The specimen sequenced was blood. The CDR3 DNA sequence: TGCAGTGCTACCAGGACAGGGGCGGACACTGAAGCTTTCTTT. This gives the protein CSATRTGADTEAFF.